This T cell receptor beta chain was captured by sequencing in a study of blood T cell repertoires in COVID-19. Study context: PBMCs, B-cell-depleted T cells, or T cells provided the cDNA or gDNA that made up the material.

Germline CDR1 reads SGHNT; CDR2 reads YYREEE (reference sequence). The length of the CDR3 is 13 residues. Trimming removed 3 bases from V and 6 bases from J; junction bases left unmatched: 0. Per the original data handling: Amplifying reference gene primers gave estimates of nucleated cell counts. TCRdb's table, derived via immunoSEQ multiplex PCR, lists solely in-frame clones and lacks some. The V and J calls and clone size are taken from that table; D and trimming were inferred from the DNA. Counted here are around 88,000 clones, more than 70% occurring once; the ten biggest clones make up 2.9%. This clone appeared once.

The receptor was derived from a woman older than 75 with acute or convalescent COVID-19. The chain has TRBV5-4 and TRBJ1-4; 9 positions agree with TRBD1. The specimen sequenced was peripheral blood. CDR3 protein: CASSWTGDEKLFF. The DNA for the CDR3 is TGTGCCAGCAGCTGGACAGGGGATGAAAAACTGTTTTTT.